This T cell receptor (beta chain) is from a study of T cell responses to AZD1222 COVID-19 vaccine. Study information: Combined were second doses at about 4 or about 12 weeks.

V lost 4 bases to trimming and J lost 3 bases; unmatched junction nucleotides: 5. The CDR3 is made up of 14 amino acids. The germline V gene has CDR1 SGHRS and CDR2 YFSETQ. About this clone: Its antigen is as yet unknown.

Whole-study findings and limits: Rises in breadth and depth of Spike-specific TCRs came after two AZD1222 doses. Most donors were white British, females outnumbered males, and clonal diversity was possibly underestimated.

Data came from immunoSEQ multiplex PCR; TCRdb stores just in-frame clones and leaves some out. This sample has 120,000 or so clones, with roughly four fifths found just once. The starting material was peripheral blood, obtained on day 0 of AZD1222 vaccination. V and J are TRBV5-1 and TRBJ1-2, with 8 bases matching TRBD1. The source of this sequence is an adult in good health. The CDR3 region is CASSSKQGDYGYTF. CDR3 in DNA: TGCGCCAGCAGCAGCAAACAGGGGGACTATGGCTACACCTTC. Full variable domain (outside the CDR3, taken from reference TRBV5-1 and TRBJ1-2): KAGVTQTPRYLIKTRGQQVTLSCSPISGHRSVSWYQQTPGQGLQFLFEYFSETQRNKGNFPGRFSGRQFSNSRSEMNVSTLELGDSALYLCASSSKQGDYGYTFGSGTRLTVV.